This TCR beta chain was identified in a study of shared clonotypes between healthy human individuals (TCRdb year 2020). General notes on the study: The cohort comprised a couple of women and a few men aged 18 to 49 years. Per donor, three plates each were used for CD4 naive and CD4 memory, two for CD8 naive, and one for CD8 memory. To estimate repertoire size and how much clonotypes are shared between individuals, the study performed deep sequencing of blood TCR repertoires from a few healthy adults. To increase sequencing depth and limit assay-specific biases, TCR repertoire library preparation and sequencing were carried out by different laboratories using diverse techniques. Each donor's leukapheresis produced roughly between about 0.85 and 10 billion PBMCs. The full study reports these points: Rarefaction of sorted-subset datasets indicated incomplete sequencing despite the large sequencing depth. Across a few donors, approximately 4.6% of naive CD4, more than 3% of naive CD8, 2.3% of memory CD4, and over 0.35% of memory CD8 clonotypes were shared. Estimated clonotype richness was generally larger for naive than for memory subsets. Sampling was limited to blood, and TCR repertoires in tissue likely differ from TCR repertoires in blood. Pairwise subsampling led to the expectation that sequencing depth would affect the degree of clonotype sharing among donors. Because the study included a small number of donors, the genetic and exposure-history diversity represented was limited. Compared with non-shared clonotypes, clonotypes shared by all four sorted-subset donors had higher generation probabilities.

On this clone: This clone's antigen is unknown. Base qualities are not recorded, but no much larger clone differs from it by a single base.

Using the deep immunoSEQ assay, TCR CDR3 regions were amplified from genomic DNA by multiplex PCR. For each cell subset, the extracted genomic DNA was distributed evenly across all wells of several immunoSEQ 96-well plates, and each plate served as one replicate. Each replicate PCR for sorted subsets received about 220 ng genomic DNA, equal to tens of thousands of T cell genomes. Purified libraries were measured with a Qubit 3.0 fluorometer, size-checked on a Bioanalyzer 2100, and measured again with the KAPA Library Quantification kit. Every immunoSEQ 96-well plate was sequenced on a dedicated single-read 150-cycle Illumina NextSeq 550 flow cell. The authors' pipeline ran thus. Because only junctional sequences without quality scores were contained in the immunoSEQ output, filtering matching that applied to full-length reads could not be performed. Sequences were annotated with PyIR, a Python wrapper for IgBLAST v1.9, and V/J genes and CDR3 were assigned using IMGT germline references. Reads were filtered out if the reads had weak V/J assignments (E-value above 1e-6), no CDR3, stop codons, out-of-frame junctions, or ambiguous translated residues. V3J clonotypes were defined by identical inferred V gene, J gene, and CDR3 amino acid sequence. To compute the percentage overlap between repertoires, the number of shared unique clonotypes was divided by the size of the smaller repertoire. RTK rarefaction, the Chao1 estimator, and Recon v2.1 estimates of unobserved clonotypes were used to assess repertoire richness. Generation probabilities were computed with OLGA for all TCRbeta clonotypes obtained by the gDNA method from several donors. The table was pulled from immuneACCESS by TCRdb, which kept in-frame rearrangements only. Such tables lose some clones; where checked, under half of the loss comes from unresolved V genes, and the rest has no known cause. The V and J calls and clone size are taken from that table; D and trimming were inferred from the DNA. This sample lists about 2.2 million clones; over 85% were detected once. The ten largest clonotypes hold more than 1.5% of the sample.

CD8 naive samples consisted of CD45RO-negative cells that were positively selected for CCR7, yielding a CD45RA+CCR7+ population without TemRA cells. The donors were healthy, HIV-negative adults with no recently reported acute infections or vaccinations. Only Caucasian adults living in Nashville, Tennessee, USA were represented among the donors. Blood was obtained by leukapheresis, after which PBMCs were separated by Ficoll-Histopaque density gradient centrifugation and cryopreserved in liquid nitrogen vapor phase. Analytical flow cytometry was used to check the purity and quantity of each magnetically sorted T cell population. Each sorted fraction had its genomic DNA isolated and then quantified by UV absorbance on a Nanodrop 2000c. The CDR1 and CDR2 encoded by the germline V gene are SGHTA and FQGTGA. Trimming accounts for 1 base at V and 2 bases at J, while the number of junction bases matched to no gene is 6. The CDR3 holds 16 amino acids from the cysteine to the phenylalanine. Left in the record is the CDR3 DNA by itself, 48 bases read in frame from the first base.

The sample comprised naive CD8+ T cells from PBMCs. This sample's cell subset or site label indicates: CD45RA+CCR7+. The sequence derives from a man between 18 and 35 years old in good health. Some clones in this sample may be carry-over from other donors' samples. The chain is made from TRBV7-3 and TRBJ2-3; 7 bases in between match TRBD1. The bases read TGTGCCAGCAGCTTAATCGGGGACAGATTCACAGATACGCAGTATTTT. Its coded protein is CASSLIGDRFTDTQYF.